What follows describes a single T cell receptor beta chain. The data were taken from a study of CD8 T cells in Susac syndrome. While CD8+ and CD4+ T cells were isolated negatively, TEMRA cells were enriched by FACS. RNA totalling about 0.45 to 1 ug underwent reverse transcription with random hexamers. TCRdb recomputed calls from the immunoSEQ multiplex PCR reads with MiXCR, one row per CDR3 protein. The profile shows about 130,000 distinct CDR3 sequences, 95% of them singletons. The CDR3 spans 15 residues. Trimming at V came to 5 bases and at J to 0 bases, leaving 5 bases not matched to a gene. The J gene is TRBJ1-2, the V gene TRBV12-3 or TRBV12-4; 8 bases align to TRBD1. Sequencing was carried out using CD8+ T cells from PBMCs. The sequence came from a human donor with Susac syndrome. CDR3 residues: CASSRPGQANYGYTF. Here the CDR3 DNA reads TGTGCCAGCAGTCGCCCGGGACAGGCTAACTATGGCTACACCTTC.